The clone carrying this T cell receptor (beta chain) has only a few counts. The antigen remains unidentified. The sample is drawn from a study of response to subunit inactivated influenza vaccine. The study's findings and limits: Researchers suggested that each seasonal influenza vaccination recruits few new T cells.

TCRdb analysed the RT-PCR reads with MiXCR anew, one entry per CDR3 protein. Here the sample spans approximately 480,000 distinct CDR3 sequences, 9.5% to 13% being singletons. The V segment lost 3 bases and the J segment 3 bases; nucleotides outside the gene matches: 11. Germline loops: CDR1 SGDLS, CDR2 YYNGEE. This CDR3 has 17 amino acids. The gene calls are TRBV9 and TRBJ2-3, with 9 bases identical to TRBD2. The clonotype was recovered from a man aged 50 to 59 who received an inactivated influenza vaccine. This material consisted of PBMCs from blood, taken more than 35 days after vaccination. Written as DNA, the CDR3 is TGTGCCAGCAGCGCGTATAGCGGGAGCGGTTTAACAGATACGCAGTATTTT. Protein: CASSAYSGSGLTDTQYF.